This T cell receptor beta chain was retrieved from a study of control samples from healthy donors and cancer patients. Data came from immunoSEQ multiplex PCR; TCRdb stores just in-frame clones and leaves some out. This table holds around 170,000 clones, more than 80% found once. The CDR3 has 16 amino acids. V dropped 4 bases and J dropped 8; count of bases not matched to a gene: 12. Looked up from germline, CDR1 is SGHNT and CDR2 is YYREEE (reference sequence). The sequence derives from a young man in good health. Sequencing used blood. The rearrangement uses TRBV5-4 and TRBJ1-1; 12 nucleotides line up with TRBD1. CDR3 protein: CASSGGTGGALGEAFF. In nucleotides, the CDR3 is TGTGCCAGCAGCGGAGGGACAGGGGGCGCGTTGGGGGAAGCTTTCTTT.